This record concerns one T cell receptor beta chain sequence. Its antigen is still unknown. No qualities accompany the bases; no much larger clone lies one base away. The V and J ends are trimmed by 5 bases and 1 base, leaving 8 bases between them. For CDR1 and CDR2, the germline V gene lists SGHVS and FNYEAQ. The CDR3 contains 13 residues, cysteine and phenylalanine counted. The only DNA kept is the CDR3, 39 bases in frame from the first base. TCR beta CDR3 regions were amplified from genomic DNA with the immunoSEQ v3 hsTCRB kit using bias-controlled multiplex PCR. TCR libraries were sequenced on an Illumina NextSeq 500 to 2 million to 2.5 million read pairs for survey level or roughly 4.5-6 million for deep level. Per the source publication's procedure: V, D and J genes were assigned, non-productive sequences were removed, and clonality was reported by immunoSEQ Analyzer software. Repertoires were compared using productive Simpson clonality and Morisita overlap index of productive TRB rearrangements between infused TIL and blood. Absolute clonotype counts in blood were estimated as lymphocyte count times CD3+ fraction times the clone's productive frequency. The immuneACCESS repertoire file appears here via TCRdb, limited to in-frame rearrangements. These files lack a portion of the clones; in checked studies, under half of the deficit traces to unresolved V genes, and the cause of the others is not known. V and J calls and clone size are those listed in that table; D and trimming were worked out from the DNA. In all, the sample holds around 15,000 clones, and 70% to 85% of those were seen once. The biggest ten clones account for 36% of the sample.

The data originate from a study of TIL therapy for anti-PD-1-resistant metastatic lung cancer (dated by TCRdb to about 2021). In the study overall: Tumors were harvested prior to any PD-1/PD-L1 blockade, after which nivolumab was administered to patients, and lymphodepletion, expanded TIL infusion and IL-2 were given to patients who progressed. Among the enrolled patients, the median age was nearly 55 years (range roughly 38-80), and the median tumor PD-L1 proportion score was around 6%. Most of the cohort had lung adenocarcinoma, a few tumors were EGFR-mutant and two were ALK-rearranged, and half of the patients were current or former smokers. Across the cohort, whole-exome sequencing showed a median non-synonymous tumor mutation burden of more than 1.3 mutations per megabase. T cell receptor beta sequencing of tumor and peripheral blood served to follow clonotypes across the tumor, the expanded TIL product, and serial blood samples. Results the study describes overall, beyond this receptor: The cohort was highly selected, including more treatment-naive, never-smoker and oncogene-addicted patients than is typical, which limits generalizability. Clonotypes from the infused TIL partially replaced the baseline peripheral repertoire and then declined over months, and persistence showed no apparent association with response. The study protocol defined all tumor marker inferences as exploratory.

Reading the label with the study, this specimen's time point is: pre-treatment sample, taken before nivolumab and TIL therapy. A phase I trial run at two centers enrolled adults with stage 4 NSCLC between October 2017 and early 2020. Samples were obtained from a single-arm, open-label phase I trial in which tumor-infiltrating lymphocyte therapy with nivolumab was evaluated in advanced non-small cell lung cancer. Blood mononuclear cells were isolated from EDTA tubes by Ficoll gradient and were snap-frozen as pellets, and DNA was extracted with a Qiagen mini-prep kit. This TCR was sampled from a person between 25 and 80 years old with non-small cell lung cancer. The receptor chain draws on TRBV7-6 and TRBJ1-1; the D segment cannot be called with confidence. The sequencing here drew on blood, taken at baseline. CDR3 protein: CASSDAANTEAFF. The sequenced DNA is TGTGCCAGCAGCGACGCCGCGAACACTGAAGCTTTCTTT.